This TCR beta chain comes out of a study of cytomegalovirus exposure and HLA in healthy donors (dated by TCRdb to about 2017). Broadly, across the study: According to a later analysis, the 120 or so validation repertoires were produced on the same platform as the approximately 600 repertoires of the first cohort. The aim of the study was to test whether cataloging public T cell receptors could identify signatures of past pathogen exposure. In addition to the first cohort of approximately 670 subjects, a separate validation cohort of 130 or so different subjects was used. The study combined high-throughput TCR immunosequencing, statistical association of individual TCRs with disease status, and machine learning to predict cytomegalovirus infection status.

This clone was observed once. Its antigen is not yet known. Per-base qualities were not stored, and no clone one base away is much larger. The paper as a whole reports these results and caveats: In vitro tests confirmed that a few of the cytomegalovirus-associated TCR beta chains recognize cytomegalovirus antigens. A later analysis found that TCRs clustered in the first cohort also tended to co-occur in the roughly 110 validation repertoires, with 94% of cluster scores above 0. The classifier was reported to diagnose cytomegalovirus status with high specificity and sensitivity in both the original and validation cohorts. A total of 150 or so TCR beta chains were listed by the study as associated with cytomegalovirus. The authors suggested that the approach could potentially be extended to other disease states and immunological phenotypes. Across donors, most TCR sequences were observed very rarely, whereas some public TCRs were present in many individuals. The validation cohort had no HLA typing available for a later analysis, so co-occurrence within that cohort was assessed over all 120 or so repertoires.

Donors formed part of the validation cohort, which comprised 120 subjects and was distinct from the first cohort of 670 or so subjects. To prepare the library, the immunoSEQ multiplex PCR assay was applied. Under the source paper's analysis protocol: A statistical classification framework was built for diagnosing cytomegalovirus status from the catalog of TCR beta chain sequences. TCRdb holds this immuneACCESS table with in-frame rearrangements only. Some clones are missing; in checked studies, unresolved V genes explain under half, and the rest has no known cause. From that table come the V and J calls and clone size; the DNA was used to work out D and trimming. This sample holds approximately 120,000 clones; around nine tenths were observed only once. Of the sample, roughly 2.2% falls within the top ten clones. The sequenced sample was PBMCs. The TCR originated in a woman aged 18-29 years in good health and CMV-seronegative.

Here the CDR3 is given as CSGQGTGGTGYTF. The DNA sequence is given as TGCAGCGGACAGGGGACAGGGGGCACTGGCTACACCTTC. The rearrangement joined TRBV29-1 to TRBJ1-2; 12 junctional bases match TRBD1. The CDR3 holds 13 amino acids from the cysteine to the phenylalanine. Of all the DNA, just the CDR3 is kept, 39 bases in frame from base 1. Trimming accounts for 7 bases at V and 7 bases at J, while the number of junction bases matched to no gene is 7. CDR1 SQVTM and CDR2 ANQGSEA were looked up in the germline V gene.